A single sample gave rise to the 28 T cell receptor beta chains below, sequenced in a study of cytotoxic CD8 clonotypes in ibrutinib-treated CLL. The protocol was immunoSEQ multiplex PCR, while the TCRdb copy is restricted to in-frame clones and leaves out a portion. The table includes about 300,000 clones, around 66% detected once. Sequences were derived from PBMCs, sampled after 36 months of ibrutinib treatment. Receptors were obtained from a human donor with chronic lymphocytic leukemia.

The chain employs TRBV18 and TRBJ2-4, with D hard to call. The V and J ends lost 6 bases and 4 bases respectively, with 10 bases between them. From germline, CDR1 is KGHSH and CDR2 LQKENI. This CDR3 has 13 amino acids. CDR3 coding DNA: TGTGCCAGCTCCGGCGTCCCTAAAAACATTCAGTACTTC. It is translated as CASSGVPKNIQYF.

The gene calls are TRBV5-8 and TRBJ2-3; D not certain. V was cut by 0 bases and J by 2 bases, with 7 bases left in between. The CDR3 runs 14 residues. Germline V gene data show CDR1 as SGHTS and CDR2 as YDEGEE. The CDR3 DNA reads as TGTGCCAGCAGCTTGGCCGGGCACACAGATACGCAGTATTTT. It yields the protein CASSLAGHTDTQYF.

The J gene is TRBJ2-7, the V gene TRBV6-5; 8 positions match TRBD1. Germline V gives CDR1 MNHEY, CDR2 SVGAGI. This CDR3 comprises 13 residues. The trim removed 6 bases at V and 7 bases at J, leaving 8 bases unmatched. CDR3 coding DNA: TGTGCCAGCAGCCAAGGACAGGGCGGGGAGCAGTACTTC. Protein product: CASSQGQGGEQYF.

This chain links TRBV7-9 with TRBJ2-6; possible D gene TRBD2, 6 bases. Germline V gene data show CDR1 as SEHNR and CDR2 as FQNEAQ (reference sequence). CDR3 length equals 15 residues. V shed 1 base and J shed 2 bases, with 6 bases lying between them. The CDR3 protein is CASSLGRAGANVLTF. The CDR3 DNA reads as TGTGCCAGCAGCTTAGGGAGGGCTGGGGCCAACGTCCTGACTTTC.

The chain's CDR3 is CASSSLGLERYEQYF. The CDR3 DNA reads as TGTGCCAGCAGTTCACTAGGGCTTGAACGGTACGAGCAGTACTTC. The chain employs TRBV28 and TRBJ2-7, with a possible D match to TRBD2 (5 bases). The V end lost 4 bases, the J end lost 4 bases, and 17 bases lay between the germline ends. The CDR3 is 15 residues long. In germline, CDR1 is MDHEN, CDR2 SYDVKM.

The chain recombines TRBV28 with TRBJ1-2, with D uncertain. The CDR3 is 13 amino acids. Per germline, CDR1 MDHEN and CDR2 SYDVKM. The V end lost 3 bases, the J end lost 7 bases, and 12 bases lay between the germline ends. In DNA form, the CDR3 reads TGTGCCAGCAGTTTCCTGGCAGCCGGTGGCTACACCTTC. Its protein product is CASSFLAAGGYTF.

This clone occurred a few times. At the DNA level, this CDR3 is encoded by other sequences in the same sample as well. The gene calls are TRBV6-5 and TRBJ2-7; no clear D. CDR1 MNHEY and CDR2 SVGAGI come from the germline V gene. This CDR3 spans 11 amino acids. The germline V and J ends were trimmed by 4 bases and 4 bases, with 5 bases remaining between them. CDR3 in DNA: TGTGCCAGCAGTTCGACTTACGAGCAGTACTTC. Residues: CASSSTYEQYF.

The chain couples TRBV2 to TRBJ2-3; D possibly corresponds to TRBD2 (6 bases). Germline V lookup: CDR1 SNHLY, CDR2 FYNNEI. V was trimmed by 5 bases and J by 3 bases, leaving 18 bases between them. The CDR3 is 16 residues long. CDR3 loop: CASSRGKNRATDTQYF. The CDR3 DNA follows: TGTGCCAGCAGTCGGGGGAAGAACCGAGCAACAGATACGCAGTATTTT.

This chain uses TRBV11-2 with TRBJ1-1; D unclear. CDR3 length equals 15 residues. Germline V gene data show CDR1 as SGHAT and CDR2 as FQNNGV. The V end lost 2 bases, the J end lost 1 base, and 11 bases lay between the germline ends. CDR3 loop: CASSLMGRRNTEAFF. CDR3 coding DNA: TGTGCCAGCAGCTTAATGGGCCGGAGGAACACTGAAGCTTTCTTT.

This clone was detected only a few times. V usage is TRBV5-1 and J usage is TRBJ2-1; unclear D gene. V lost 0 bases to trimming and J lost 8 bases, with 6 bases between them. The CDR3 spans 12 residues. Germline assignment: CDR1 SGHRS and CDR2 YFSETQ. The CDR3 region has the DNA TGCGCCAGCAGCTTGGGGTGGGATGAGCAGTTCTTC. Its protein is CASSLGWDEQFF. The variable domain in full, with the rest retrieved from reference TRBV5-1 and TRBJ2-1, is KAGVTQTPRYLIKTRGQQVTLSCSPISGHRSVSWYQQTPGQGLQFLFEYFSETQRNKGNFPGRFSGRQFSNSRSEMNVSTLELGDSALYLCASSLGWDEQFFGPGTRLTVL.

The chain carries TRBV29-1 and TRBJ2-1; TRBD2 matches 7 bases. CDR3 size: 12 residues. V lost 7 bases and J lost 6; bases outside the gene matches: 6. Germline lookup yields CDR1 SQVTM and CDR2 ANQGSEA. CDR3 in amino acids: CSAWGGLNEQFF. DNA of the CDR3: TGCAGCGCCTGGGGGGGTCTCAATGAGCAGTTCTTC.

This clone was seen a handful of times. The V call is TRBV12-2, the J call TRBJ1-6; the table's D call, TRBD1, was not checked against the DNA. TRBV12-2 is classified as a pseudogene. The CDR3 length is 12 residues. CDR3 loop: CASRGTNKTLHF. DNA of the CDR3: TGTGCAAGTCGCGGGACAAACAAGACTCTCCACTTT.

The V and J genes are TRBV15 and TRBJ2-3; 8 bases are a match to TRBD1. Germline assignment: CDR1 LNHNV and CDR2 YYDKDF (reference sequence). There are 15 residues in the CDR3. With V trimmed by 1 base and J by 6 bases, 6 bases remained unmatched. The CDR3 nucleotides read TGTGCCACCAGCAGAGGGGGACAGGACATTGATACGCAGTATTTT. Translated, it gives CATSRGGQDIDTQYF. Combining the CDR3 with reference TRBV15 and TRBJ2-3 gives the whole variable domain DAMVIQNPRYQVTQFGKPVTLSCSQTLNHNVMYWYQQKSSQAPKLLFHYYDKDFNNEADTPDNFQSRRPNTSFCFLDIRSPGLGDTAMYLCATSRGGQDIDTQYFGPGTRLTVL.

The chain combines TRBV18 with TRBJ1-5, with 7 bases fitting TRBD1. Germline-derived CDR1 and CDR2 are KGHSH and LQKENI. V was clipped by 6 bases and J by 4 bases; unmatched bases: 12. This CDR3 comprises 16 residues. The CDR3 here is CASSPRRTGENQPQHF. The CDR3 DNA reads TGTGCCAGCTCGCCAAGGAGGACAGGAGAGAATCAGCCCCAGCATTTT.

The gene calls are TRBV9 and TRBJ2-2; D may be TRBD2 (6 bases). Per germline, CDR1 SGDLS and CDR2 YYNGEE. Trimming pared 0 bases from V and 7 bases from J, leaving 10 bases between. This CDR3 has 14 amino acids. CDR3 sequence: CASSVVLANGELFF. CDR3 DNA sequence: TGTGCCAGCAGCGTAGTTCTAGCGAACGGGGAGCTGTTTTTT.

This rearrangement joins TRBV9 to TRBJ2-7, with D unresolved. The CDR3 contains 15 residues. Per the germline V gene, CDR1 is SGDLS and CDR2 is YYNGEE. The V end was cut by 0 bases, the J end by 2 bases, with 12 bases between. The CDR3 DNA reads as TGTGCCAGCAGCGTAGCCTCCTCTTTGACCTACGAGCAGTACTTC. As protein: CASSVASSLTYEQYF.

The rearrangement joins TRBV11-2 to TRBJ1-6; maybe TRBD1 (5 bases). Germline V gene lookup returns CDR1 SGHAT and CDR2 FQNNGV. Between the trimmed V and J ends, which lost 1 base and 5 bases, there was a span of 9 bases. The CDR3 length is 15 residues. The CDR3 reads CASSLGTRDNSPLHF. In DNA form, the CDR3 reads TGTGCCAGCAGCTTAGGGACACGCGATAATTCACCCCTCCACTTT.

The V call is TRBV2, the J call TRBJ1-5; weak D call: TRBD1 (6 bases). V was shortened by 1 base and J by 6 bases, with 22 bases between the two germline ends. This CDR3 is built from 18 residues. CDR1 is SNHLY and CDR2 is FYNNEI in the germline V gene. The chain's CDR3 is CASSEGGSAGEEGQPQHF. CDR3 bases: TGTGCCAGCAGTGAAGGGGGCTCGGCAGGGGAGGAAGGTCAGCCCCAGCATTTT. The entire variable domain, with the rest obtained from reference TRBV2 and TRBJ1-5, is as follows: EPEVTQTPSHQVTQMGQEVILRCVPISNHLYFYWYRQILGQKVEFLVSFYNNEISEKSEIFDDQFSVERPDGSNFTLKIRSTKLEDSAMYFCASSEGGSAGEEGQPQHFGDGTRLSIL.

The table lists this clone with a count of one. This chain links TRBV28 with TRBJ1-2, with TRBD1 as a possible D gene (6 bases). The CDR3 totals 14 residues. Germline CDR1 and CDR2: MDHEN and SYDVKM. V dropped 2 bases and J dropped 7 bases, with 14 bases sitting between them. The CDR3 protein is CASSLEQGMLGYTF. The CDR3 coding sequence is TGTGCCAGCAGTTTAGAACAGGGAATGCTTGGCTACACCTTC.

This rearrangement joins TRBV7-3 to TRBJ2-3, with D tentatively TRBD2 (5 bases). The CDR3 contains 15 residues. The germline V and J ends were trimmed by 3 bases and 0 bases, with 10 bases remaining between them. CDR1 is SGHTA and CDR2 is FQGTGA in the germline V gene. CDR3 in DNA: TGTGCCAGCAGCTTCGGGGTAACTAGCACAGATACGCAGTATTTT. Residues: CASSFGVTSTDTQYF.

The chain employs TRBV18 and TRBJ2-3, with unresolved D. V was clipped by 0 bases and J by 4 bases, with 8 bases between them. CDR1 KGHSH and CDR2 LQKENI come from the germline V gene. CDR3 length equals 14 residues. The CDR3 DNA reads as TGTGCCAGCTCACCACCGGGGAAACCAGATACGCAGTATTTT. It encodes CASSPPGKPDTQYF.

The chain uses TRBV11-3 and TRBJ2-2, with a possible D match to TRBD1 (5 bases). Germline CDR1 and CDR2: SGHNT and YENEEA. The CDR3 consists of 13 residues. V was pared by 3 bases and J by 5 bases, with 7 bases between. CDR3 DNA sequence: TGTGCCAGCAGCTTCCAGGGAACCGGGGAGCTGTTTTTT. Its protein is CASSFQGTGELFF.

The CDR3 sequence is CASSLSYYHQPQHF. In DNA, the CDR3 is TGTGCCAGCAGTTTATCGTATTACCATCAGCCCCAGCATTTT. This chain uses TRBV27 with TRBJ1-5; no firm D call. Germline V gene data show CDR1 as MNHEY and CDR2 as SMNVEV (reference sequence). The CDR3 has 14 residues. Trimming stripped 0 bases from V and 5 bases from J, with 8 bases between.

The chain joins TRBV9 to TRBJ2-5, with D perhaps matching TRBD2 (5 bases). The germline gives CDR1 SGDLS, CDR2 YYNGEE. V was clipped by 4 bases and J by 1 base, with 11 bases between them. This CDR3 is 14 amino acids long. In DNA form, the CDR3 reads TGTGCCAGCAGCCCCTCCAGCGGCCAAGAGACCCAGTACTTC. Amino acids: CASSPSSGQETQYF.

The CDR3 region is CASSVQGEPDTQYF. The CDR3 nucleotides read TGCGCCAGCAGCGTACAGGGAGAACCAGATACGCAGTATTTT. V is TRBV5-1 and J is TRBJ2-3, with D perhaps TRBD1 (6 bases). V shed 4 bases and J shed 4 bases, with 13 bases lying between them. The germline gives CDR1 SGHRS, CDR2 YFSETQ. The CDR3 extends over 14 amino acids.

The chain carries TRBV25-1 and TRBJ2-3; D is unclear. Between the trimmed V and J ends, which lost 3 bases and 5 bases, there was a span of 15 bases. Per germline, CDR1 MGHDK and CDR2 SYGVNS. The CDR3 length is 15 residues. CDR3 in amino acids: CASSDVGKRGDTQYF. The CDR3 coding sequence is TGTGCCAGCAGTGACGTGGGCAAACGAGGAGATACGCAGTATTTT.

The rearrangement links TRBV7-9 to TRBJ1-2; the match to TRBD1 covers 8 bases. V trimming: 2 bases; J trimming: 4 bases; junction bases outside the gene matches: 9. CDR3 length: 16 amino acids. CDR1 and CDR2 (germline): SEHNR, FQNEAQ (reference sequence). This CDR3 reads CASSLTGQESIYGYTF. In DNA, the CDR3 is TGTGCCAGCAGCTTAACGGGACAGGAGTCTATCTATGGCTACACCTTC.

The J gene is TRBJ1-1, the V gene TRBV14, with unresolved D. V was cut by 5 bases and J by 1 base, with 8 bases left in between. CDR3 length: 13 amino acids. CDR1 SGHDN and CDR2 FVKESK come from the germline V gene. The CDR3 bases are TGTGCCAGCAGCTCACAAGAGAACACTGAAGCTTTCTTT. Translated: CASSSQENTEAFF.